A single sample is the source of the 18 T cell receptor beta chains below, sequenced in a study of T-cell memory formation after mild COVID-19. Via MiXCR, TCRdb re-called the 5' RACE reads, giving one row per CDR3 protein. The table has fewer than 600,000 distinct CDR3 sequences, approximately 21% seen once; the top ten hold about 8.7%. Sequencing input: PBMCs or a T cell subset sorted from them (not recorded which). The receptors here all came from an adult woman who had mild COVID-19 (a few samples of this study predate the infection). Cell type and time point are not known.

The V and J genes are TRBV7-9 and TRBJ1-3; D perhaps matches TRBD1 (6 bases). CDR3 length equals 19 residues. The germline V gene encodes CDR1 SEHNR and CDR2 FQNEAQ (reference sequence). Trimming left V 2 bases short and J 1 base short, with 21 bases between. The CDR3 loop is CASSLFPPGALVSGNTIYF. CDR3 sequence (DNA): TGTGCCAGCAGCTTATTCCCTCCAGGGGCTTTGGTTTCTGGAAACACCATATATTTT.

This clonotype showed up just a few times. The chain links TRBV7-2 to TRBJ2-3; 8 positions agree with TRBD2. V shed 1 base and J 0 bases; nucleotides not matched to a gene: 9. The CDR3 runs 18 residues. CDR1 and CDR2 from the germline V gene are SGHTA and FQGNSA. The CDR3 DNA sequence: TGTGCCAGCAGCTTAGTCGGGGGGGCAGGCTTAAGCACAGATACGCAGTATTTT. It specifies CASSLVGGAGLSTDTQYF.

CDR3 protein: CASSWGQGGEDGYTF. CDR3 DNA sequence: TGTGCCAGCAGCTGGGGACAGGGGGGGGAAGATGGCTACACCTTC. The chain recombines TRBV7-9 with TRBJ1-2, with 11 bases fitting TRBD1. The CDR3 is 15 amino acids. The J segment lost 6 bases and the V segment lost 4 bases, leaving 7 bases of the junction unmatched. Germline CDR1 SEHNR, CDR2 FQNEAQ (reference sequence).

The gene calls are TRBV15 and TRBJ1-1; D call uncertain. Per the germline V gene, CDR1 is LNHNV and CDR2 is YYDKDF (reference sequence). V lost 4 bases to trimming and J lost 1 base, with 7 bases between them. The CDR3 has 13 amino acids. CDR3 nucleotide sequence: TGTGCCACCAGCAATGAGTCGAACACTGAAGCTTTCTTT. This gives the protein CATSNESNTEAFF.

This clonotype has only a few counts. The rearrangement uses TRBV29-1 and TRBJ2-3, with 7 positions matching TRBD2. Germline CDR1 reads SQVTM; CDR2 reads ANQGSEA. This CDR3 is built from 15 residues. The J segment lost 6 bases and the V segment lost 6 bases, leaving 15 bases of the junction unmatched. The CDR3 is CSVLRTSATTDTQYF. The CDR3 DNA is TGCAGCGTGCTTAGGACTAGTGCTACGACGGATACGCAGTATTTT.

In DNA, the CDR3 is TGCAGTGCTAGAGGGAAGCGGGGGCCCGCGAACACCGGGGAGCTGTTTTTT. Protein product: CSARGKRGPANTGELFF. The chain employs TRBV20-1 and TRBJ2-2; 8 nucleotides agree with TRBD2. Germline lookup yields CDR1 DFQATT and CDR2 SNEGSKA (reference sequence). Losses at the gene ends were 1 base for V and 0 bases for J; bases not matched to a gene: 7. This CDR3 region has 17 residues.

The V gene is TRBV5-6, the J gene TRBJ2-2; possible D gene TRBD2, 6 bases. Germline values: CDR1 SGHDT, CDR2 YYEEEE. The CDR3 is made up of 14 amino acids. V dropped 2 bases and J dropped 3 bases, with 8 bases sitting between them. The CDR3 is CASSFSGDTGELFF. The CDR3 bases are TGTGCCAGCAGCTTTAGCGGAGACACCGGGGAGCTGTTTTTT.

The CDR3 sequence is CASAQAYEQYF. The CDR3, as DNA: TGTGCCAGCGCCCAGGCCTACGAGCAGTACTTC. The V call is TRBV6-2 or TRBV6-3, the J call TRBJ2-7; the D is unclear. Trimming removed 8 bases from V and 2 bases from J, with 7 bases in between. The CDR3 is made up of 11 amino acids. The germline V gene has CDR1 MNHEY and CDR2 SVGEGT.

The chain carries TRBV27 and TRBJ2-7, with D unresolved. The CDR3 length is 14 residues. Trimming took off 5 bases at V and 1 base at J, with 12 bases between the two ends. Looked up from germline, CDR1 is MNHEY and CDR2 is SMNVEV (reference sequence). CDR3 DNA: TGTGCCAGCAGTCTTTGGCAGGAATCCTACGAGCAGTACTTC. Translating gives CASSLWQESYEQYF.

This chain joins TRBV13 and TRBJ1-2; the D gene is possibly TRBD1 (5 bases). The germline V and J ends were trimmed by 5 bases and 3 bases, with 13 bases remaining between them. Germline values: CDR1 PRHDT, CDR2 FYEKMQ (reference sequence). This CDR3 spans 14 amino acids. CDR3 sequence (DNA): TGTGCCAGCAGCGGCGGAATGGGGGACTATGGCTACACCTTC. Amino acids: CASSGGMGDYGYTF.

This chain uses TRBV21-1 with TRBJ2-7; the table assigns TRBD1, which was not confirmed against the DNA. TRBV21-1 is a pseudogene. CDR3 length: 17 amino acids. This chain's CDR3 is CASSKAGLGRGDYEQYF. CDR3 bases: TGTGCCAGCAGCAAAGCGGGACTTGGCAGGGGAGACTACGAGCAGTACTTC.

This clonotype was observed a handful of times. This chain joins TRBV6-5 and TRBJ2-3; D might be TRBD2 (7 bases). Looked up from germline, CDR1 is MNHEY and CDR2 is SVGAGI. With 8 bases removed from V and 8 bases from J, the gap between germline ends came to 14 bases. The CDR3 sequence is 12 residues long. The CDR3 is CASRAGAATQYF. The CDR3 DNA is TGTGCCAGCCGGGCGGGGGCTGCTACGCAGTATTTT.

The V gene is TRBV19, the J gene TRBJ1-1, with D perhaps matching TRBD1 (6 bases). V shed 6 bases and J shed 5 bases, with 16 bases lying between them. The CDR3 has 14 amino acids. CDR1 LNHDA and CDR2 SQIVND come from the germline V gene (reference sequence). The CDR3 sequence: CASRERGRGTEAFF. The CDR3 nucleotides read TGTGCCAGTAGAGAGAGGGGGAGAGGGACTGAAGCTTTCTTT.

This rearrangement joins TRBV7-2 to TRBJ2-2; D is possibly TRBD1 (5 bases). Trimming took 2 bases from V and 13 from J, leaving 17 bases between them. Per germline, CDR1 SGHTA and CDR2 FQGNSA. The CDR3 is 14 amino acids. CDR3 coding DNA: TGTGCCAGCAGCTTAAATAGAAGAACCCAGGGGCTGTTTTTT. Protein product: CASSLNRRTQGLFF.

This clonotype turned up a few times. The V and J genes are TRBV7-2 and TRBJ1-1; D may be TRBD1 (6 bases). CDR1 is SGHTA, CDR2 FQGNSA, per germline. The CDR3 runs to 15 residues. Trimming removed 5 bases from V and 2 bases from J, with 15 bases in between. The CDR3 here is CASSTGGSSNTEAFF. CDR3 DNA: TGTGCCAGCAGCACCGGGGGCAGTAGCAACACTGAAGCTTTCTTT.

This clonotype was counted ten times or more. The CDR3 is CASSTGTTEETQYF. DNA for the CDR3: TGTGCCAGCAGCACCGGGACTACTGAAGAGACCCAGTACTTC. This chain connects TRBV11-2 to TRBJ2-5, with 7 bases lining up with TRBD2. V gave up 5 bases and J gave up 3 bases; unmatched junction bases: 6. Germline V CDR1 and CDR2: SGHAT, FQNNGV. The CDR3 contains 14 residues.

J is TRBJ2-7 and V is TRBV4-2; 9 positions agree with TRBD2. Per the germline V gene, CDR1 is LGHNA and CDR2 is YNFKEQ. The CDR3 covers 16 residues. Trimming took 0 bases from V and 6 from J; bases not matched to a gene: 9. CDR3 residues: CASSQDQGGGGREQYF. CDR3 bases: TGTGCCAGCAGCCAAGATCAGGGCGGGGGGGGGCGCGAGCAGTACTTC.

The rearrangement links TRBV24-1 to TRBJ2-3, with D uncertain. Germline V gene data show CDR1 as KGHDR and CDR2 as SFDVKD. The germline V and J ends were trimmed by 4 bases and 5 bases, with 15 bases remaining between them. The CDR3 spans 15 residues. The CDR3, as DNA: TGTGCCACCAGTGACCGCACTGGAGTGGGAGATACGCAGTATTTT. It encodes CATSDRTGVGDTQYF.